Listed below are T cell receptor beta chains from one sample, sequenced in a study of T cells after yellow fever vaccination. TCRdb recomputed calls from the 5' RACE reads with MiXCR, one row per CDR3 protein. The top ten clones hold around 16% of a sample with 300,000 to 450,000 distinct CDR3 sequences, 6.2% of them seen once. The sequenced sample was PBMCs, obtained 5 days after the yellow fever booster vaccination. Receptors originate from a man younger than 45 who received the YFV17D yellow fever vaccine. CDR3s include the opening cysteine and the closing phenylalanine or tryptophan. A D gene is named only where the DNA matches it firmly. Not every row has a clone size; where given, it reads once, few, many or a size class.

-,TRBJ1-1,few,TRBV6-2/TRBV6-3,CASRFRGILNTEAFF,TGTGCCAGCAGATTCCGGGGTATTCTGAACACTGAAGCTTTCTTT
-,TRBJ2-2,many,TRBV5-6,CASSLAGQYTGELFF,TGTGCCAGCAGCTTGGCCGGACAGTACACCGGGGAGCTGTTTTTT
-,TRBJ2-7,few,TRBV23-1,CASSQSIAGSSYEQYF,TGCGCCAGCAGTCAATCAATTGCAGGGTCATCCTACGAGCAGTACTTC
-,TRBJ2-5,few,TRBV24-1,CATSASGLPETQYF,TGTGCCACCAGTGCCTCGGGACTCCCGGAGACCCAGTACTTC
TRBD2,TRBJ2-1,few,TRBV6-4,CASSGPSGIYNEQFF,TGTGCCAGCAGTGGCCCTAGCGGGATTTACAATGAGCAGTTCTTC
-,TRBJ2-5,many,TRBV20-1,CSAHPPAGTQETQYF,TGCAGTGCCCACCCCCCCGCGGGAACGCAAGAGACCCAGTACTTC
-,TRBJ2-5,-,TRBV10-3,CAISGTGRETQYF,TGTGCCATCAGTGGGACGGGGAGAGAGACCCAGTACTTC
TRBD1,TRBJ2-5,-,TRBV5-4,CASSLYAGTGQETQYF,TGTGCCAGCAGCCTCTACGCTGGGACAGGCCAAGAGACCCAGTACTTC
TRBD1,TRBJ2-7,many,TRBV27,CSSSFKGQGYYEQYF,TGTTCCAGCAGTTTCAAGGGACAGGGGTACTACGAGCAGTACTTC
TRBD2,TRBJ2-1,-,TRBV12-3/TRBV12-4,CTFCLARPSGGSYNEQFF,TGTACCTTCTGTTTAGCCCGTCCTAGCGGGGGATCCTACAATGAGCAGTTCTTC
TRBD1,TRBJ1-6,many,TRBV20-1,CSARTGDNSPLHF,TGCAGTGCTAGGACAGGGGATAATTCACCCCTCCACTTT
-,TRBJ1-5,-,TRBV10-2,CASSEKYSHQPQHF,TGCGCCAGCAGTGAGAAATACAGCCATCAGCCCCAGCATTTT
-,TRBJ2-7,-,TRBV20-1,CSARDPSYSYEQYF,TGCAGTGCTAGAGACCCTAGCTACTCCTACGAGCAGTACTTC
-,TRBJ2-1,-,TRBV9,CASSPGRGAYNEQFF,TGTGCCAGCAGCCCCGGGAGAGGGGCGTACAATGAGCAGTTCTTC
TRBD1,TRBJ2-1,many,TRBV7-2,CASSRGTGEYNEQFF,TGTGCCAGCAGCCGAGGGACAGGGGAATACAATGAGCAGTTCTTC
TRBD2,TRBJ2-3,many,TRBV29-1,CSVEVLAGEDTQYF,TGCAGCGTTGAGGTACTAGCGGGAGAAGATACGCAGTATTTT
TRBD2,TRBJ2-5,-,TRBV5-1,CASSGGLAGGLQETQYF,TGCGCCAGCAGCGGGGGACTAGCGGGAGGACTTCAAGAGACCCAGTACTTC
TRBD1,TRBJ1-1,-,TRBV7-2,CASSLRWGRGSSEAFF,TGTGCCAGCAGCTTAAGGTGGGGCAGGGGGTCCTCTGAAGCTTTCTTT
-,TRBJ2-7,-,TRBV6-2/TRBV6-3,CASSYLGSDYEQYF,TGTGCCAGCAGTTACTTGGGATCTGACTACGAGCAGTACTTC
-,TRBJ1-6,once,TRBV7-2,CASSLAGVGLDSPLHF,TGTGCCAGCAGCTTAGCCGGCGTTGGGTTAGATTCACCCCTCCACTTT
-,TRBJ2-3,many,TRBV20-1,CSARDTDTQYF,TGCAGTGCTAGAGATACAGATACGCAGTATTTT
-,TRBJ2-5,-,TRBV10-3,CAISEGIVHDETQYF,TGTGCCATCAGTGAGGGTATTGTCCATGATGAGACCCAGTACTTC
TRBD2,TRBJ2-5,few,TRBV12-3/TRBV12-4,CASSLAEGHQETQYF,TGTGCCAGCAGTCTAGCGGAGGGGCACCAAGAGACCCAGTACTTC
-,TRBJ2-7,few,TRBV6-1,CASTESGYYEQYF,TGTGCCAGCACAGAAAGCGGGTACTACGAGCAGTACTTC
-,TRBJ2-5,few,TRBV6-1,CASSAYRVVPTQETQYF,TGTGCCAGCAGTGCGTACAGGGTAGTACCGACTCAAGAGACCCAGTACTTC
-,TRBJ2-5,few,TRBV15,CATSRDRMAGETQYF,TGTGCCACCAGCAGAGATCGAATGGCGGGAGAGACCCAGTACTTC
TRBD1,TRBJ2-5,few,TRBV10-3,CAISDPEKNRGEKTQYF,TGTGCCATCAGTGACCCAGAAAAGAACAGGGGTGAGAAGACCCAGTACTTC
-,TRBJ2-7,many,TRBV20-1,CSAQHGVSYEQYF,TGCAGTGCCCAGCATGGGGTCTCCTACGAGCAGTACTTC
TRBD1,TRBJ1-4,-,TRBV7-2,CASSSRGGGEKLFF,TGTGCCAGCAGCTCCCGGGGAGGGGGCGAAAAACTGTTTTTT
TRBD2,TRBJ2-1,-,TRBV5-1,CASSLALAGGFNEQFF,TGCGCCAGCAGCTTGGCCTTAGCGGGAGGATTTAATGAGCAGTTCTTC
-,TRBJ2-5,many,TRBV29-1,CSVGRVPQETQYF,TGCAGCGTTGGAAGGGTACCCCAAGAGACCCAGTACTTC
TRBD1,TRBJ1-2,-,TRBV14,CASSQGQIYGYTF,TGTGCCAGCAGCCAGGGACAGATCTATGGCTACACCTTC
TRBD1,TRBJ1-6,-,TRBV7-8,CASSPWTGADSPLHF,TGTGCCAGCAGCCCGTGGACAGGGGCGGATTCACCCCTCCACTTT
TRBD1,TRBJ1-1,few,TRBV7-6,CASSFEGAREAFF,TGTGCCAGCAGCTTTGAGGGGGCGAGAGAAGCTTTCTTT
-,TRBJ2-1,few,TRBV29-1,CSVLGYNEQFF,TGCAGCGTTCTAGGGTACAATGAGCAGTTCTTC
TRBD2,TRBJ2-7,many,TRBV7-2,CASSPQTSGSYEQYF,TGTGCCAGCAGCCCGCAGACTAGCGGGAGTTACGAGCAGTACTTC
-,TRBJ2-7,-,TRBV11-2,CASSLSPGVTYEQYF,TGTGCCAGCAGCTTATCTCCGGGAGTGACCTACGAGCAGTACTTC
-,TRBJ2-7,-,TRBV12-5,CASGSGISYEQYF,TGTGCTAGTGGTTCCGGGATCTCCTACGAGCAGTACTTC
-,TRBJ2-2,few,TRBV2,CASSVTGTDTGELFF,TGTGCCAGCAGTGTAACAGGGACCGACACCGGGGAGCTGTTTTTT
-,TRBJ1-4,-,TRBV12-3/TRBV12-4,CASTWSGSEKLFF,TGTGCCAGCACCTGGTCAGGGTCCGAAAAACTGTTTTTT
-,TRBJ2-7,-,TRBV28,CASSLQDTDYEQYF,TGTGCCAGCAGTCTCCAGGACACGGACTACGAGCAGTACTTC
TRBD2,TRBJ2-3,-,TRBV12-3/TRBV12-4,CAFSFYVRLAASTDTQYF,TGTGCCTTCAGTTTTTACGTCCGCCTAGCGGCTAGCACAGATACGCAGTATTTT
-,TRBJ1-1,many,TRBV20-1,CSPPGAFF,TGCAGTCCACCAGGAGCTTTCTTT
TRBD1,TRBJ2-2,-,TRBV19,CASSTPGQGRTGELFF,TGTGCCAGCAGCACTCCGGGACAGGGTCGGACCGGGGAGCTGTTTTTT
-,TRBJ2-1,few,TRBV7-6,CASSSPRAGPPPNEQFF,TGTGCCAGCAGCTCCCCGAGGGCGGGGCCCCCCCCCAATGAGCAGTTCTTC
-,TRBJ2-7,many,TRBV6-5,CASSYDGQPYEQYF,TGTGCCAGCAGTTACGATGGGCAACCCTACGAGCAGTACTTC
-,TRBJ2-7,few,TRBV21-1,CASSTHQDSNQQYF,TGTGCCAGCAGCACCCACCAAGACAGTAATCAGCAGTACTTC
-,TRBJ2-2,many,TRBV7-2,CASSRLAGSGELFF,TGTGCCAGCAGCCGCCTGGCGGGCTCCGGGGAGCTGTTTTTT
-,TRBJ2-6,many,TRBV20-1,CSALGDTISGANVLTF,TGCAGTGCCTTAGGGGACACCATATCTGGGGCCAACGTCCTGACTTTC
-,TRBJ2-2,many,TRBV7-7,CASSSGTRTGELFF,TGTGCCAGCAGCTCAGGGACACGGACCGGGGAGCTGTTTTTT
TRBD1,TRBJ1-2,-,TRBV4-3,CASSQVQGGYGYTF,TGCGCCAGCAGCCAAGTCCAGGGGGGCTATGGCTACACCTTC
TRBD1,TRBJ1-6,many,TRBV6-1,CASRLDRGPYSPLHF,TGTGCCAGCAGGCTAGACAGGGGGCCGTATTCACCCCTCCACTTT
TRBD2,TRBJ2-3,many,TRBV7-2,CASSLELAGGSDTQYF,TGTGCCAGCAGCTTAGAACTAGCGGGAGGGTCAGATACGCAGTATTTT
-,TRBJ2-1,few,TRBV7-3,CASSLTVSNEQFF,TGTGCCAGCAGCTTAACGGTTAGCAATGAGCAGTTCTTC